This T cell receptor (beta chain) was captured by sequencing in a study of cytomegalovirus exposure and HLA in healthy donors (dated by TCRdb to 2016 to 2017). For context, the study as a whole: An earlier analysis of approximately 600 of the donors reported 276 Gb of sequence data and about 100 million unique TCR beta sequences from roughly 200 million T cells. Roughly 300 gigabases of sequencing data and tens of millions of unique TCR sequences were included in an early release covering over 600 HLA-typed donors. Of the roughly 400 genotyped donors, around 81% fell in the genetic ancestry cluster associated with self-reported Caucasian donors. The study was designed to test whether signatures of past pathogen exposure could be identified by cataloging public T cell receptors. Using immunosequencing, the study profiled T cell repertoires from fewer than 850 subjects and related those repertoires to cytomegalovirus serostatus. Besides the first cohort of 666 subjects, a separate validation cohort made up of 95 to 150 different subjects was used. The study combined high-throughput TCR immunosequencing, statistical association of individual TCRs with disease status, and machine learning to predict cytomegalovirus infection status. A later analysis re-examined previously published TCR beta repertoires from more than 550 donors and added high-resolution HLA genotyping to investigate patterns of TCR occurrence. In the later analysis, no new phenotypic data were used to find candidate immune exposures; instead, reliance was placed on TCR beta sequences and their occurrence across donors. An earlier analysis of several hundred of the donors applied high-throughput TCR beta sequencing to assess whether each TCR beta V gene segment acted as functional or pseudogenic. Donor age, sex, ethnicity and CMV serostatus were compiled alongside the repertoire data. A later genetic analysis used genome-wide SNP genotypes for about 60% of the 666 donors, treating that subset as a discovery cohort. Every repertoire in the discovery cohort had been generated on one and the same sequencing platform. HLA typing included class I and class II loci at four-digit resolution. The number of donors typed differed by locus, with about 620-630 for A, B, C, DRB1 and DQB1, roughly 550 for DQA1, 600 to 610 for DPA1, and about 450 for DPB1. Because of strong linkage in the cohort, roughly five DR-DQ haplotypes were treated as single units for association and clustering. Across around 400 genotyped donors of the cohort, an average of approximately 240,000 unique TCR beta nucleotide sequences per donor were sequenced, and 15% to 20% of those sequences were non-productive. The research as a whole found: In an earlier analysis of some 550 of the donors, most TCR beta V segments were observed in productive rearrangements about 87% or about 30% of the time, broadly matching IMGT annotations. A later analysis found that most CMV-associated TCR beta chains appeared HLA-restricted, with HLA associations seemingly driven largely by CMV exposure. A later genetic analysis associated a missense DCLRE1C variant with V-gene and J-gene trimming of TCR beta chains, and an independent cohort replicated the association. In a later analysis, several top co-occurrence clusters were reported to appear linked to parvovirus B19, influenza, CMV and Epstein-Barr virus. This cohort had only TCR beta chains sequenced, and the lack of alpha or paired-chain data limited which features could be detected. Correlated functional status among segregating V segments might reflect linkage disequilibrium, but an unknown experimental factor could not be ruled out. At a false discovery rate of 0.05, a later analysis linked some 17,000 TCR beta sequences to specific HLA alleles. The sequencing pipeline was judged likely to have produced a cluster of highly shared sequence variants as a technical artifact. The presence/absence analyses assumed that sequencing depth was roughly uniform across donors, and that assumption may not be true. When HLA alleles, especially DR and DQ, strongly co-occurred, TCR associations were difficult to assign to individual alleles. CMV serostatus was the only immune exposure information available for the cohort. Most TCR sequences were seen in very few donors, while some public TCRs were found in many individuals. The classifier was reported to diagnose cytomegalovirus status with high specificity and sensitivity in both the original cohort and the validation cohort. A further reported finding was that TCR beta sequences accurately predicted the HLA-A and HLA-B alleles for most subjects in the first cohort. In a later genetic analysis, fewer N-insertions in productive TCRs were reported among donors in an Asian-associated ancestry cluster than the roughly 700-donor mean. According to the authors, the approach could potentially be generalized to other disease states and immunological phenotypes. A later analysis found that TCR association rates varied across HLA loci, with DRB1 alleles showing the most associated TCRs and HLA-C alleles the fewest. Three of the identified cytomegalovirus-associated TCR beta chains were confirmed in vitro to be specific for cytomegalovirus antigens. Compared with equally common non-associated chains, HLA-associated TCR beta chains in a later analysis were more clonally expanded and had lower generation probabilities. Some IMGT-functional V segments, including TRBV6-2 and TRBV6-3, could not be distinguished by the 87-base-pair reads and were therefore excluded. Because HLA typing was unavailable for some donors at each locus, only the typed subset was used in association tests. Because counts were too low, roughly 18 rarely observed V segments, including chromosome 9 orphons, were left out of the earlier analysis of 500 to 650 of the donors. The study gave a list of some 150 TCR beta chains associated with cytomegalovirus.

The method behind the library was the immunoSEQ multiplex PCR assay. A mixture of 60 forward primers for TCR Vbeta segments and 13 reverse primers for TCR Jbeta segments was used in the multiplex PCR. Amplification of the CDR3 region of rearranged TCR beta genes was performed with a multiplex PCR assay on genomic DNA. The amplified TCR beta libraries were sequenced on the Illumina HiSeq System as 87-base-pair reads. For the original study's pipeline: A later analysis counted about 80 million unique TCR beta chains across the 500 to 850 repertoires, and 10 million to 12 million of these chains were shared by at least two donors. Raw reads were error-corrected and collapsed into unique sequences by a nearest-neighbor algorithm in which closely related sequences were merged to remove PCR and sequencing errors. To assign V, D and J gene segments, CDR3 sequences were aligned to IMGT reference sequences. For a sequence to be retained, a match of at least six nucleotides was required to both a V gene segment and a J gene segment. Rearrangements were classified as productive when the CDR3 lacked stop codons and remained in frame with V and J, and all other rearrangements were classified as non-productive. Following IMGT convention, CDR3 was defined as the stretch from the second conserved V-encoded cysteine up to the conserved J-encoded phenylalanine. Sequences without an unambiguous match to a single V gene segment were excluded from the earlier analysis of about 600 of the donors. In an earlier analysis of some 590 of the donors, a V segment was called functional when productive rearrangements were above 56.7%, and segregating when the standard deviation between donors exceeded 5%. A statistical classification framework was built to diagnose cytomegalovirus status from the catalog of TCR beta chain sequences. In a later analysis, TCR nucleotide sequences were compared against IMGT/GENE-DB human TR gene sequences so that V and J genes could be assigned. Using the TCRdist pipeline, a later analysis assigned CDR3 sequences along with most-parsimonious VDJ recombination scenarios. In a later analysis, each TCR beta chain was defined by its CDR3 amino acid sequence together with its V-gene family, and reads lacking a unique V-gene family were excluded. In a later analysis, 500 to 700 highly shared, low-generation-probability nucleotide sequences were removed to address suspected cross-contamination and a sequencing artifact. In a later analysis, a clonal expansion index was calculated for each public chain from normalized within-repertoire ranks of inferred template counts. A later analysis computed generation probabilities with a VDJ recombination model fitted to out-of-frame rearrangements, and checked the results against IGoR. A later analysis scored TCR-TCR, TCR-HLA and TCR-CMV co-occurrence with hypergeometric tests, applying a repertoire-size bias correction to TCR pairs. A later analysis estimated false discovery rates by permuting HLA or CMV assignments 20 times. In a later analysis, co-occurring TCRs were grouped with DBSCAN, and TCRdist sequence similarity was added when clustering was performed within HLA-allele-positive subsets. Repertoires with fewer than 30,000 or more than 120,000 public chains, plus five repertoires with anomalous nucleotide sharing, were excluded from co-occurrence clustering. TCRdb retrieved this table from immuneACCESS and kept in-frame rearrangements only. Not all clones are present; in checked studies, unresolved V genes account for under half, and no reason is known for the remainder. Clonal size and the V and J genes are those of that table, whereas D and trimming came from the DNA. The sample has 140,000 or so clones on record, 72% of them singletons. The ten largest clones take up over 2% of the sample.

From the cysteine up to the phenylalanine, the CDR3 has a length of 17 residues. The retained sequence is limited to the CDR3, 51 bases, with the frame set at the first base. CDR1 and CDR2 are drawn from the germline V gene (reference sequence): MNHEY, SMNVEV. V is pruned by 2 bases and J by 4 bases, leaving 13 bases of the junction without a gene match. As concerns this clone: Its specific antigen is unknown. No clone much larger than this one lies a single base away; base qualities are absent.

In total, 600 or so healthy bone marrow donors made up the cohort. Cohort members were all nominally healthy when sampled, although unrecorded immune exposures were likely present. The donor was CMV seronegative and was included in the group of a few hundred seronegative cohort members. Each donor provided a peripheral blood sample, and peripheral blood mononuclear cells were used for TCR beta sequencing. The Qiagen DNeasy Blood Extraction Kit was used to extract genomic DNA from the blood cell samples. Sequencing was done on a sample of PBMCs. The receptor's source is a man aged 35-49 years in good health and CMV-seronegative. The V and J genes are TRBV27 and TRBJ2-7, and TRBD2 aligns with 8 junction nucleotides. The nucleotides read TGTGCCAGCAGTTTAGTCTCTTGGCGGGGGGACTCTTACGAGCAGTACTTC. This sequence encodes CASSLVSWRGDSYEQYF.